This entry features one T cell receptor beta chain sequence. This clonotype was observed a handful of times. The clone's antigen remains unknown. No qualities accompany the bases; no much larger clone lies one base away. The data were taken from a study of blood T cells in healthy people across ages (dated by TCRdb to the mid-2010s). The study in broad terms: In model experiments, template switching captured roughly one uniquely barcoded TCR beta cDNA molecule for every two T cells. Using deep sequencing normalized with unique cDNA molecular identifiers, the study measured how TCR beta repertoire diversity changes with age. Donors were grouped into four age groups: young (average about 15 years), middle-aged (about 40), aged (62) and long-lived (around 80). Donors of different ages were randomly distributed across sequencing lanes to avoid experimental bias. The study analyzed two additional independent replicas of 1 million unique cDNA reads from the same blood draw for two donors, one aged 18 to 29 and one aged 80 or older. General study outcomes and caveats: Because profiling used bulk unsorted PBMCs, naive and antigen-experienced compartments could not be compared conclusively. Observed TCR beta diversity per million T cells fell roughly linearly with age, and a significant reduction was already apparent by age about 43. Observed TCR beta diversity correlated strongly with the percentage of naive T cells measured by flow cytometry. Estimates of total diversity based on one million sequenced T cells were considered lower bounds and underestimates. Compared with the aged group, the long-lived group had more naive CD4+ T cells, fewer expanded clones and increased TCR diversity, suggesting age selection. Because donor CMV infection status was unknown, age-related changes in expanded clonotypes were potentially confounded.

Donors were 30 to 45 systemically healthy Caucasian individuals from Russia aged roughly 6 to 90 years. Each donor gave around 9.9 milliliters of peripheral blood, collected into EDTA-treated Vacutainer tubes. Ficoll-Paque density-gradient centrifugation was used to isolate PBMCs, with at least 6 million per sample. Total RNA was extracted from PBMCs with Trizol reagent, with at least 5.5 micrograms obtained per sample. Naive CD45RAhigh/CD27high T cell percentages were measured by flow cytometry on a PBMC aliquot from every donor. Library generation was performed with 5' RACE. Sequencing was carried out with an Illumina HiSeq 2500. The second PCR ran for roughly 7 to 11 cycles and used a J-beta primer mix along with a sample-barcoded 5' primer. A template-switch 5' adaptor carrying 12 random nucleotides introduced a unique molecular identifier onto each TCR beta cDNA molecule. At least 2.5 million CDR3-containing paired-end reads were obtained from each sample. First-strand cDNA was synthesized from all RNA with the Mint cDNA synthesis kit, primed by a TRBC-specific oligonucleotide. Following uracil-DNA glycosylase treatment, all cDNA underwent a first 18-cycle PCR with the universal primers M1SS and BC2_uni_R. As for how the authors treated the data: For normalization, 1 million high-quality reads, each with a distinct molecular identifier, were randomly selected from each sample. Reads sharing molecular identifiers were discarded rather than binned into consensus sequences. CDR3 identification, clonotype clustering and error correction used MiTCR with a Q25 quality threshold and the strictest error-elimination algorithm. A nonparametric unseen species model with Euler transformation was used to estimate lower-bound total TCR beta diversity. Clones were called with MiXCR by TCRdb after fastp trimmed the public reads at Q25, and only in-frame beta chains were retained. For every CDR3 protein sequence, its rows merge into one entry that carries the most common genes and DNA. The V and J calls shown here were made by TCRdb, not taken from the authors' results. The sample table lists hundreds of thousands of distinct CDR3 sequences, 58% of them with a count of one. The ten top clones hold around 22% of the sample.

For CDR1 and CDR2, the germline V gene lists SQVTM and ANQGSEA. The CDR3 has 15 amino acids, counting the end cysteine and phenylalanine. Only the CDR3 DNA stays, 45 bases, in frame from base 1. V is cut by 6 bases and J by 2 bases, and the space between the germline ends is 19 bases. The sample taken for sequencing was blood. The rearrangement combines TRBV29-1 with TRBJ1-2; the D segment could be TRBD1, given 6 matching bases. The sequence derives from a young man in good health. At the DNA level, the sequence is TGCAGCGTCCGAACTGCTAGGACAGCGAACTATGGCTACACCTTC. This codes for CSVRTARTANYGYTF.